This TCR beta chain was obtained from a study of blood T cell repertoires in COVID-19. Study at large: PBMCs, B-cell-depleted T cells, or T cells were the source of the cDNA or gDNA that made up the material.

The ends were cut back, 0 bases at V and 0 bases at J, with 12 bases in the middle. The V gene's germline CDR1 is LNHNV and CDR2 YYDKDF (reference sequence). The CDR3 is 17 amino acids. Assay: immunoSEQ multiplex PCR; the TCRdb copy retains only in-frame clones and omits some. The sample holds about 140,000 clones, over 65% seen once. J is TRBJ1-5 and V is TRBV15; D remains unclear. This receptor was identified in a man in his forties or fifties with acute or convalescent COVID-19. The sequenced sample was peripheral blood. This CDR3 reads CATSRDPAVYSNQPQHF. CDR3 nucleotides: TGTGCCACCAGCAGAGACCCCGCGGTCTATAGCAATCAGCCCCAGCATTTT.